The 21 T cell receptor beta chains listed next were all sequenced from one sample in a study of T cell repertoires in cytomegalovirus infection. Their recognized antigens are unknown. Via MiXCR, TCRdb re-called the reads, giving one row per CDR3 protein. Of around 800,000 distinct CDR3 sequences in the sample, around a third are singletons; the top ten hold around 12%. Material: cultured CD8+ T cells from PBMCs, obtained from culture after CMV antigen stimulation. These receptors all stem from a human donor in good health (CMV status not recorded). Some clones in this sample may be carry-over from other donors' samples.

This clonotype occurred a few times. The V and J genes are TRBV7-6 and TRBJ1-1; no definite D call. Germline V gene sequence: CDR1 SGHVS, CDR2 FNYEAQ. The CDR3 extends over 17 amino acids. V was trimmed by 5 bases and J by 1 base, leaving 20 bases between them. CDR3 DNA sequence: TGTGCCAGCAGCCCCCCCTCAAAGAGGGTAAGGAACACTGAAGCTTTCTTT. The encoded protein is CASSPPSKRVRNTEAFF.

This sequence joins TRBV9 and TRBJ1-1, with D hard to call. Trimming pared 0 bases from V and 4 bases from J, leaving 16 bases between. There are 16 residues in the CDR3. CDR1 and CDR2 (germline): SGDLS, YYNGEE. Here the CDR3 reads CASSVGNARLGTEAFF. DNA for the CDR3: TGTGCCAGCAGCGTAGGTAATGCACGGTTGGGCACTGAAGCTTTCTTT.

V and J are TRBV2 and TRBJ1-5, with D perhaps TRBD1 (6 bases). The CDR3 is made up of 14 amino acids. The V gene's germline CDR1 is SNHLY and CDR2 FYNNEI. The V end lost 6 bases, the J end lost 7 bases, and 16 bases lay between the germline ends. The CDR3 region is CASRLSGEIQPQHF. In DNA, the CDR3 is TGTGCCAGCAGGCTATCAGGGGAGATACAGCCCCAGCATTTT.

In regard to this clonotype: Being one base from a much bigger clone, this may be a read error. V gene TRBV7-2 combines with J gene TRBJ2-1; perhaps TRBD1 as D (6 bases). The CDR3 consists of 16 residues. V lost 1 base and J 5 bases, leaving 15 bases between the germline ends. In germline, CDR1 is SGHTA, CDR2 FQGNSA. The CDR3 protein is CTSSLVSQGFDNEQFF. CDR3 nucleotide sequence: TGTACCAGCAGCTTAGTCTCACAGGGATTTGACAATGAGCAGTTCTTC.

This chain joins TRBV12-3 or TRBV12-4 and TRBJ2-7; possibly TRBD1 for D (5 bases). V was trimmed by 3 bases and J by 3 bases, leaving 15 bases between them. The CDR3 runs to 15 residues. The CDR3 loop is CASSFFLGASYEQYF. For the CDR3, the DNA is TGTGCCAGCAGTTTCTTCCTTGGGGCAAGCTACGAGCAGTACTTC.

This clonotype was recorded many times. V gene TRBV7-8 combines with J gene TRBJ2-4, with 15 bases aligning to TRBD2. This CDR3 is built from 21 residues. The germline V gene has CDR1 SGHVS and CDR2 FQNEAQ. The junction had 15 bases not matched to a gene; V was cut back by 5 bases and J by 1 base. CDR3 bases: TGTGCCAGCAGCCTAAACCGCCCGGGACTAGCGGGGGGTTCTGCCAAAAACATTCAGTACTTC. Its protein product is CASSLNRPGLAGGSAKNIQYF.

The CDR3, as DNA: TGTGCCAGCAGCCAAGGACGTGGGGGTAGGGATGAGCAGTTCTTC. Amino acids: CASSQGRGGRDEQFF. V usage is TRBV4-2 and J usage is TRBJ2-1; D is tentatively TRBD1 or TRBD2 (5 bases each). This CDR3 spans 15 amino acids. The V gene lost 1 base and the J gene lost 8 bases, with 15 bases spanning the gap. Germline V gene lookup returns CDR1 LGHNA and CDR2 YNFKEQ.

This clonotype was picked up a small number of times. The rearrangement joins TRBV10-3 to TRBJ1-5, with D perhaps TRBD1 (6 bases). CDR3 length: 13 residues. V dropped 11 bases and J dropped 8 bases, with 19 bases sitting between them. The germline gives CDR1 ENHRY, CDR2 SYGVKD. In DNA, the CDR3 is TGTGCCGTCGGACAGAAGGTAGTGGAGCCCCAGCATTTT. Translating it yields CAVGQKVVEPQHF.

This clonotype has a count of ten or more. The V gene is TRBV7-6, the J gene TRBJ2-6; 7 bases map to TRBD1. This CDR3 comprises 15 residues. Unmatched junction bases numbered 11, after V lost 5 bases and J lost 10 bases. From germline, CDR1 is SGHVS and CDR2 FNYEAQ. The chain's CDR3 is CASSPSWTGQNVLTF. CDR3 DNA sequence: TGTGCCAGCAGCCCTTCTTGGACGGGACAGAACGTCCTGACTTTC.

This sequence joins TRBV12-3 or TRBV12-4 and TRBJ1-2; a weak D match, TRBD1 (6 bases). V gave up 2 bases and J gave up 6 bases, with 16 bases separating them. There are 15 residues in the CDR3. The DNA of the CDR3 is TGTGCCAGCAGTTTAACCTTGGGGGGCGTAAATGGCTACACCTTC. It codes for CASSLTLGGVNGYTF.

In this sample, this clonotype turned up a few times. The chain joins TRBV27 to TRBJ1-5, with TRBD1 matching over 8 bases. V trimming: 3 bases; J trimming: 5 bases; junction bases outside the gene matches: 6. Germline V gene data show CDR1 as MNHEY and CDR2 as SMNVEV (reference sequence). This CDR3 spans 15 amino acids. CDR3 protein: CASSLARGQDQPQHF. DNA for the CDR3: TGTGCCAGCAGTTTGGCCAGGGGGCAGGATCAGCCCCAGCATTTT.

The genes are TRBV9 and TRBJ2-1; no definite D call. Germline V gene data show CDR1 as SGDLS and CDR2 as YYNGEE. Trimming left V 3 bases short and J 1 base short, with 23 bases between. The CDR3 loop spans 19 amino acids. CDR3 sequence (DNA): TGTGCCAGCAGCGGGCCAGCAGGTGATGGGGTTAGGTCCTACAATGAGCAGTTCTTC. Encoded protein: CASSGPAGDGVRSYNEQFF.

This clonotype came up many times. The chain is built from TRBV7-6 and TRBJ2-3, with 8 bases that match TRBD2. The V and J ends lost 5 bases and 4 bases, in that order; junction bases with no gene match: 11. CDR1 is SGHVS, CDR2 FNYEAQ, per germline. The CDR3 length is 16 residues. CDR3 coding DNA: TGTGCCAGCAGCGGACCAGCGGGGGAGCGGGCAGATACGCAGTATTTT. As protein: CASSGPAGERADTQYF.

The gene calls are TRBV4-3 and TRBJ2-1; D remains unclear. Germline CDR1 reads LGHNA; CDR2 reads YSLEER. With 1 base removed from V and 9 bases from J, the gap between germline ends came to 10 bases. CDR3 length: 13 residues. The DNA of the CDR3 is TGCGCCAGCAGCCAAGTAGTGGCTTTTGAGCAGTTCTTC. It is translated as CASSQVVAFEQFF.

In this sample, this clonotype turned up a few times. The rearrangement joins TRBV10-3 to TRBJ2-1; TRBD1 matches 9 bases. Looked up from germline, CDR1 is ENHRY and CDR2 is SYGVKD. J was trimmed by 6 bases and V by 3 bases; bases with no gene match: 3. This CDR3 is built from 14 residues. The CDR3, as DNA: TGTGCCATCAGTGATCCGGGACAGGGCAATGAGCAGTTCTTC. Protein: CAISDPGQGNEQFF.

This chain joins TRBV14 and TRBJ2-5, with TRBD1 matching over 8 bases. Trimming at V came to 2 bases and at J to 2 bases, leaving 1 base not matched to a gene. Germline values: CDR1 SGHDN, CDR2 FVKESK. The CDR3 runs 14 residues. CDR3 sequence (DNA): TGTGCCAGCAGCCAACGGACAGGGCAAGAGACCCAGTACTTC. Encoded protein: CASSQRTGQETQYF.

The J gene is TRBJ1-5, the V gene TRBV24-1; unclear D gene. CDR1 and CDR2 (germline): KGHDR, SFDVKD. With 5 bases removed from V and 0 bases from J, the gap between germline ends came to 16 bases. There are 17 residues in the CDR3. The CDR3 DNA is TGTGCCACCAGTGCGGTGGGTAGGGCTCATAGCAATCAGCCCCAGCATTTT. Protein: CATSAVGRAHSNQPQHF.

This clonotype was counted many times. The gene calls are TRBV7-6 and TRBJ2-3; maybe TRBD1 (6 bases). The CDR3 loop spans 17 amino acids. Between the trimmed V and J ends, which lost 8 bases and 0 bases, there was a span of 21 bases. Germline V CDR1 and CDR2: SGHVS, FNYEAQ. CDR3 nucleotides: TGTGCCAGCGGAAAGAGCGGCAGGGACACTAGCACAGATACGCAGTATTTT. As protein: CASGKSGRDTSTDTQYF.

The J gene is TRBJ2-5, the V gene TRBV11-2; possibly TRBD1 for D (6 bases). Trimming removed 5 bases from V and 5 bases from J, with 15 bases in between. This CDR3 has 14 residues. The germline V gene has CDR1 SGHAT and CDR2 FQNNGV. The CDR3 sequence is CASSPLMGAETQYF. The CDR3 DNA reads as TGTGCCAGCAGCCCCCTGATGGGGGCTGAGACCCAGTACTTC.

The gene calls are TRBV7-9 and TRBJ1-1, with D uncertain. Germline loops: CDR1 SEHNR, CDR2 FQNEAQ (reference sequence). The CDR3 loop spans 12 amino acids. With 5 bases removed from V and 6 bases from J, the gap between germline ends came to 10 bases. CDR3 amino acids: CASSPAVAEAFF. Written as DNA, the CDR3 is TGTGCCAGCAGCCCGGCGGTTGCTGAAGCTTTCTTT.

The CDR3 coding sequence is TGTGCCAGCAGTTACTACACAGACTCTGGAAACACCATATATTTT. Protein product: CASSYYTDSGNTIYF. The rearrangement uses TRBV6-6 and TRBJ1-3; no reliable D call. Germline lookup yields CDR1 MNHNY and CDR2 SVGAGI (reference sequence). The CDR3 sequence is 15 residues long. The V end lost 1 base, the J end lost 0 bases, and 7 bases lay between the germline ends.